The subject of this entry is one TCR beta chain. Authors' analysis steps: It was from reference gene primer amplification that nucleated cell counts were estimated. Sequencing used immunoSEQ multiplex PCR; TCRdb keeps in-frame clones, though not all of them. V, J and clone size were drawn from that table, and D and trimming were deduced from the DNA. The data contain hundreds of thousands of clones, just over 85% of them singletons. The data were taken from a study of blood T cell repertoires in COVID-19. Background on the study: The cDNA or gDNA used as material had been derived from T cells, B-cell-depleted T cells, or PBMCs.

This receptor was identified in a woman aged 30 to 39 with active or convalescent COVID-19. The sample consisted of peripheral blood.

The CDR3 nucleotides read TGCAGCGTTGAAGATCAGGGCGGGACTAACTATGGCTACACCTTC. Translated, it gives CSVEDQGGTNYGYTF. The gene calls are TRBV29-1 and TRBJ1-2, with D perhaps matching TRBD1 (5 bases). Germline V gives CDR1 SQVTM, CDR2 ANQGSEA. The CDR3 spans 15 residues. V was cut by 0 bases and J by 0 bases, with 11 bases left in between.